The source of this T cell receptor beta chain is a study of Ad26.COV2.S vaccination and SARS-CoV-2 variants. Only in-frame clones appear in the TCRdb table, and some are missing; sequencing was by immunoSEQ multiplex PCR. The sample lists approximately 240,000 clones; roughly 90% were seen once. Treatment: roughly 18 received Ad26.COV2.S at low or high dose, single or two shots; roughly 5 received placebo; per-sample allocation not given. Sampling took place 63 days after the first vaccine or placebo injection. A Boston donor was an adult aged 18-55 years. Germline V CDR1 and CDR2: SNHLY, FYNNEI. V gave up 6 bases and J gave up 0 bases, with 6 bases separating them. CDR3 length equals 13 residues.

Sequencing used peripheral blood, obtained in a trial of Ad26.COV2.S vaccine versus placebo. This receptor was obtained from a person aged 18 to 65 who received the Ad26.COV2.S COVID-19 vaccine or a placebo. The chain carries TRBV2 and TRBJ1-5, with D unresolved. The CDR3 DNA is TGTGCCAGCAGCAAGAATAGCAATCAGCCCCAGCATTTT. Its protein product is CASSKNSNQPQHF.